What follows describes a single TCR beta chain. The data derive from a study of control samples from healthy donors and cancer patients. Profiling relied on immunoSEQ multiplex PCR, and the TCRdb table lists in-frame clones only, not all of them. The sample records roughly 130,000 clones, around 93% being singletons. The sequencing sample was made of PBMCs. This TCR came from a man over 45 with head and neck cancer.

The CDR3 DNA follows: TGTGCCAGCTCACCCGGAGGATACCTCGGGACAGGGCCAAGGCGCCCCTACGAGCAGTACTTC. This sequence encodes CASSPGGYLGTGPRRPYEQYF. The chain carries TRBV18 and TRBJ2-7, with 9 positions matching TRBD1. Germline-derived CDR1 and CDR2 are KGHSH and LQKENI. V lost 3 bases to trimming and J lost 2 bases; unmatched junction nucleotides: 23. The CDR3 length is 21 residues. The full variable domain, with the rest looked up from reference TRBV18 and TRBJ2-7, is NAGVMQNPRHLVRRRGQEARLRCSPMKGHSHVYWYRQLPEEGLKFMVYLQKENIIDESGMPKERFSAEFPKEGPSILRIQQVVRGDSAAYFCASSPGGYLGTGPRRPYEQYFGPGTRLTVT.